The 16 T cell receptor beta chains in this list originate from one sample, sequenced in a study of Tregs in tolerant kidney transplant recipients. This table comes from immunoSEQ multiplex PCR, and its TCRdb copy is limited to in-frame clones, with some not included. The table shows some 88,000 clones, with more than 80% occurring only once. The sample comprised CD8+ T cells from blood. The receptor set was obtained from a human donor in good health.

The chain recombines TRBV27 with TRBJ2-2; 9 nucleotides match TRBD1. Looked up from germline, CDR1 is MNHEY and CDR2 is SMNVEV (reference sequence). The CDR3 is 15 residues long. V shed 4 bases and J 5 bases; nucleotides not matched to a gene: 5. The chain's CDR3 is CASSSGDRVTGELFF. The CDR3 DNA reads TGTGCCAGCAGTTCTGGGGACAGGGTTACCGGGGAGCTGTTTTTT.

This clone has just one count. The junction shows a germline mismatch at one end, possibly a read error. The genes are TRBV7-9 and TRBJ2-7; TRBD1 might be the D (6 bases). CDR1 is SEHNR, CDR2 FQNEAQ, per germline (reference sequence). The CDR3 is 15 residues long. The CDR3 is CASSPESRGSHEQYF. The CDR3 nucleotides read TGTGCCAGCAGCCCAGAGAGCAGGGGCTCCCACGAGCAGTACTTC. Filled out from reference TRBV7-9 and TRBJ2-7, the complete variable domain reads DTGVSQNPRHKITKRGQNVTFRCDPISEHNRLYWYRQTLGQGPEFLTYFQNEAQLEKSRLLSDRFSAERPKGSFSTLEIQRTEQGDSAMYLCASSPESRGSHEQYFGPGTRLTVT.

This chain joins TRBV6-6 and TRBJ2-7; D is perhaps TRBD1 or TRBD2 (5 bases each). Germline-derived CDR1 and CDR2 are MNHNY and SVGAGI (reference sequence). V lost 0 bases, J lost 4 bases, and 10 bases lay in between. This CDR3 region has 14 residues. In DNA, the CDR3 is TGTGCCAGCAGTTACTCGAGAGGGGCATACGAGCAGTACTTC. This codes for CASSYSRGAYEQYF.

On this clone: A much larger clone differs from this one at a single base, so this may be a read error. The CDR3 region is CAWRVLAGGPGELFF. CDR3 bases: TGTGCCTGGAGGGTACTAGCGGGGGGGCCCGGGGAGCTGTTTTTT. The rearrangement uses TRBV30 and TRBJ2-2; 13 bases line up with TRBD2. Germline V gives CDR1 GTSNPN, CDR2 SVGIG (reference sequence). The CDR3 has 15 residues. The junction had 4 bases not matched to a gene; V was cut back by 3 bases and J by 6 bases.

The genes are TRBV19 and TRBJ2-3; 9 bases match TRBD2. V gave up 4 bases and J gave up 2 bases; unmatched junction bases: 7. From germline, CDR1 is LNHDA and CDR2 SQIVND (reference sequence). The CDR3 extends over 16 amino acids. In DNA form, the CDR3 reads TGTGCCAGTAGTACCCTTAGCGGGAGACTCACAGATACGCAGTATTTT. Its translation is CASSTLSGRLTDTQYF.

This chain connects TRBV28 to TRBJ1-1; no clear D gene. The CDR3 spans 13 residues. CDR1 is MDHEN, CDR2 SYDVKM, per germline. Trimming left V 0 bases short and J 8 bases short, with 10 bases between. The CDR3 bases are TGTGCCAGCAGTTTATGGGCAGGTGCCGAAGCTTTCTTT. Protein sequence: CASSLWAGAEAFF.

CDR3 amino acids: CASSSADSPFYEQYF. The DNA for the CDR3 is TGTGCCAGCAGCTCAGCGGACAGTCCGTTCTACGAGCAGTACTTC. The J gene is TRBJ2-7, the V gene TRBV13; perhaps TRBD1 as D (6 bases). Per the germline V gene, CDR1 is PRHDT and CDR2 is FYEKMQ (reference sequence). The CDR3 is 15 amino acids. V gave up 4 bases and J gave up 3 bases, with 16 bases separating them.

J is TRBJ2-1 and V is TRBV13; 10 nucleotides match TRBD2. The CDR3 sequence is 17 residues long. The junction had 4 bases not matched to a gene; V was cut back by 0 bases and J by 2 bases. Germline CDR1 is PRHDT and CDR2 is FYEKMQ (reference sequence). CDR3 DNA sequence: TGTGCCAGCAGCTTAGGCTTAGCGGGGGGCACCTACAATGAGCAGTTCTTC. Translating it yields CASSLGLAGGTYNEQFF.

The chain employs TRBV27 and TRBJ1-1; the match to TRBD1 covers 10 bases. This CDR3 is built from 14 residues. V was clipped by 2 bases and J by 4 bases; unmatched bases: 1. CDR1 and CDR2 from the germline V gene are MNHEY and SMNVEV (reference sequence). The CDR3 bases are TGTGCCAGCAGTTTAGGGACAGGGGTCACTGAAGCTTTCTTT. This gives the protein CASSLGTGVTEAFF.

The V and J genes are TRBV5-1 and TRBJ1-1; 8 nucleotides agree with TRBD1. Trimming removed 1 base from V and 8 bases from J; junction bases left unmatched: 4. Germline CDR1 reads SGHRS; CDR2 reads YFSETQ. The CDR3 extends over 13 amino acids. CDR3 sequence: CASSLTGGDEAFF. In DNA form, the CDR3 reads TGCGCCAGCAGCTTGACAGGGGGGGACGAAGCTTTCTTT.

The V gene is TRBV20-1, the J gene TRBJ1-2; 8 nucleotides align to TRBD1. CDR3 size: 11 residues. The germline CDR1 and CDR2 sequences are DFQATT and SNEGSKA (reference sequence). Losses at the gene ends were 5 bases for V and 8 bases for J; bases not matched to a gene: 4. CDR3 residues: CSARTGYGYTF. In DNA, the CDR3 is TGCAGTGCTCGGACAGGGTACGGCTACACCTTC.

The rearrangement uses TRBV7-9 and TRBJ2-7, with D possibly matching TRBD1 (6 bases). Germline V gene sequence: CDR1 SEHNR, CDR2 FQNEAQ (reference sequence). The CDR3 length is 15 residues. V lost 4 bases to trimming and J lost 4 bases, with 17 bases between them. The CDR3 region has the DNA TGTGCCAGCAGCTCCACGGACAGAGCCCCTTACGAGCAGTACTTC. It specifies CASSSTDRAPYEQYF.

The chain links TRBV7-9 to TRBJ1-3; D may be TRBD1 (6 bases). The ends were cut back, 5 bases at V and 4 bases at J, with 15 bases in the middle. The CDR3 has 15 residues. Germline V lookup: CDR1 SEHNR, CDR2 FQNEAQ (reference sequence). The CDR3 nucleotides are TGTGCCAGCAGCGGGGACACCCTAAGGGGAAACACCATATATTTT. It encodes CASSGDTLRGNTIYF.

This clone is a singleton in its sample. This rearrangement joins TRBV27 to TRBJ2-3, with 9 bases lining up with TRBD2. V was clipped by 8 bases and J by 4 bases; unmatched bases: 13. This CDR3 has 16 amino acids. Looked up from germline, CDR1 is MNHEY and CDR2 is SMNVEV (reference sequence). Here the CDR3 reads CASLAPRAGGSDTQYF. In nucleotides, the CDR3 is TGTGCCAGCCTGGCCCCCAGGGCGGGAGGGTCAGATACGCAGTATTTT.

V is TRBV11-3 and J is TRBJ2-7; 8 bases fit TRBD2. Germline-derived CDR1 and CDR2 are SGHNT and YENEEA. The ends lost 3 bases at V and 5 bases at J; junction bases unmatched: 3. The CDR3 runs to 13 residues. CDR3 bases: TGTGCCAGCAGCTTCGCGGGAGGAAACGAGCAGTACTTC. The encoded protein is CASSFAGGNEQYF.

Note on this clone: Different DNA sequences within this sample yield the same CDR3. J is TRBJ1-1 and V is TRBV10-3; D is unclear. Germline V CDR1 and CDR2: ENHRY, SYGVKD. Trimming removed 0 bases from V and 1 base from J, with 3 bases in between. The CDR3 has 13 residues. DNA for the CDR3: TGTGCCATCAGTGAGTCTGGGAACACTGAAGCTTTCTTT. Translating it yields CAISESGNTEAFF.